One and the same sample provided the 26 T cell receptor beta chains below, sequenced in a study of beta chain features in type 1 diabetes. The investigators reverse transcribed all of the isolated RNA, so they sequenced expressed TCRB transcripts. Data came from immunoSEQ multiplex PCR; TCRdb stores just in-frame clones and leaves some out. Here the sample spans around 240,000 clones, 55% to 70% being singletons. Specimen: naive CD4+ T cells from blood. Source of these receptors: a man aged 30-40 years in good health.

The rearrangement links TRBV29-1 to TRBJ2-7; TRBD1 agrees at 9 bases. With V trimmed by 7 bases and J by 2 bases, 9 bases remained unmatched. CDR3 size: 14 residues. From germline, CDR1 is SQVTM and CDR2 ANQGSEA. CDR3: CSAAPGTGPYEQYF. The CDR3 nucleotides are TGCAGCGCCGCACCCGGGACAGGGCCCTACGAGCAGTACTTC.

This clone was seen a handful of times. This chain joins TRBV7-9 and TRBJ2-7; D may be TRBD1 or TRBD2 (6 bases each). The CDR3 length is 12 residues. Germline CDR1 SEHNR, CDR2 FQNEAQ (reference sequence). Trimming shortened V by 10 bases and J by 2 bases, and 12 bases separated the two germline ends. CDR3 sequence reads: CATGGVAYEQYF. DNA of the CDR3: TGTGCCACCGGGGGCGTGGCCTACGAGCAGTACTTC.

This clone was observed a handful of times. The rearrangement uses TRBV27 and TRBJ2-4; 8 bases fit TRBD1. Trimming cost V 6 bases and J 8 bases; bases outside gene matches: 9. Germline-derived CDR1 and CDR2 are MNHEY and SMNVEV (reference sequence). The CDR3 covers 14 residues. CDR3 DNA: TGTGCCAGCAGCACGGGACAGGCGCTTGACATTCAGTACTTC. It is translated as CASSTGQALDIQYF.

The chain links TRBV18 to TRBJ2-1, with 10 bases identical to TRBD2. CDR1 and CDR2 (germline): KGHSH, LQKENI. J gave up 6 bases and V 5 bases, and 7 bases lay outside the gene matches. The CDR3 consists of 15 residues. The CDR3 DNA reads TGTGCCAGCTCAACTTCTAGCGGGGGTGGCAATGAGCAGTTCTTC. Translation: CASSTSSGGGNEQFF.

This clone appeared a single time. The chain carries TRBV29-1 and TRBJ2-3; D uncertain. From germline, CDR1 is SQVTM and CDR2 ANQGSEA. The CDR3 spans 14 residues. V dropped 8 bases and J dropped 0 bases, with 15 bases sitting between them. The CDR3 spells CSFGRKLSTDTQYF. CDR3 nucleotide sequence: TGCAGCTTCGGGCGGAAATTAAGCACAGATACGCAGTATTTT.

This clone was detected a few times. The rearrangement joins TRBV5-1 to TRBJ2-1; TRBD2 is a possible D gene (6 bases). The CDR3 consists of 15 residues. V dropped 1 base and J dropped 6 bases, with 14 bases sitting between them. CDR1 and CDR2 from the germline V gene are SGHRS and YFSETQ. CDR3 bases: TGCGCCAGCAGCTTGTCGGCGGGACCCATCAATGAGCAGTTCTTC. Translated: CASSLSAGPINEQFF.

The chain joins TRBV4-3 to TRBJ2-2; a possible D gene is TRBD1 (6 bases). Trimming took off 0 bases at V and 3 bases at J, with 8 bases between the two ends. Looked up from germline, CDR1 is LGHNA and CDR2 is YSLEER. CDR3 length equals 15 residues. In DNA, the CDR3 is TGCGCCAGCAGCCAAGAAGGGGGTGACACCGGGGAGCTGTTTTTT. It codes for CASSQEGGDTGELFF.

The chain couples TRBV7-2 to TRBJ2-5; D may match TRBD1 or TRBD2 (5 bases each). The germline CDR1 and CDR2 sequences are SGHTA and FQGNSA. This CDR3 comprises 16 residues. Trimming took 3 bases from V and 5 from J, leaving 19 bases between them. In nucleotides, the CDR3 is TGTGCCAGCAGCTTTCAACCGGGGACCCGGCGGGAGACCCAGTACTTC. Translating it yields CASSFQPGTRRETQYF. Complete variable domain (other parts from reference TRBV7-2 and TRBJ2-5): GAGVSQSPSNKVTEKGKDVELRCDPISGHTALYWYRQSLGQGLEFLIYFQGNSAPDKSGLPSDRFSAERTGGSVSTLTIQRTQQEDSAVYLCASSFQPGTRRETQYFGPGTRLLVL.

This rearrangement joins TRBV18 to TRBJ2-7, with D tentatively TRBD2 (6 bases). The length of the CDR3 is 14 residues. The germline CDR1 and CDR2 sequences are KGHSH and LQKENI. Trimming removed 3 bases from V and 0 bases from J, with 9 bases in between. CDR3 protein: CASSPDSGSYEQYF. The CDR3 DNA follows: TGTGCCAGCTCACCCGATAGCGGCTCCTACGAGCAGTACTTC.

The rearrangement uses TRBV10-3 and TRBJ2-1; 10 positions agree with TRBD2. V shed 0 bases and J 8 bases; nucleotides not matched to a gene: 7. The length of the CDR3 is 16 residues. Per the germline V gene, CDR1 is ENHRY and CDR2 is SYGVKD. The CDR3: CAISESLAGVVDEQFF. The CDR3 DNA reads TGTGCCATCAGTGAGTCTCTAGCGGGAGTTGTTGATGAGCAGTTCTTC.

V is TRBV5-4 and J is TRBJ2-7; TRBD1 is a possible D gene (6 bases). V was cut by 0 bases and J by 5 bases, with 12 bases left in between. The germline CDR1 and CDR2 sequences are SGHNT and YYREEE (reference sequence). CDR3 size: 14 residues. CDR3 coding DNA: TGTGCCAGCAGCTTGGCTGCCCGACAGGACGAGCAGTACTTC. Residues: CASSLAARQDEQYF.

This clone has just a few counts. V gene TRBV5-1 combines with J gene TRBJ2-5; 9 bases map to TRBD1. The germline V gene has CDR1 SGHRS and CDR2 YFSETQ. CDR3 length: 13 amino acids. V lost 5 bases to trimming and J lost 5 bases; unmatched junction nucleotides: 4. Here the CDR3 reads CASRGTGTETQYF. The CDR3 DNA follows: TGCGCCAGCAGGGGGACAGGGACGGAGACCCAGTACTTC.

This clone was seen a single time. The chain employs TRBV6-6 and TRBJ2-5; D unresolved. The germline gives CDR1 MNHNY, CDR2 SVGAGI (reference sequence). V lost 6 bases and J 0 bases, leaving 5 bases between the germline ends. The length of the CDR3 is 12 residues. The CDR3 loop reads CASSRYQETQYF. The CDR3 DNA follows: TGTGCCAGCAGCAGATACCAAGAGACCCAGTACTTC.

This clone was counted between two and nine times. The chain combines TRBV13 with TRBJ2-5; D remains ambiguous. CDR1 and CDR2 (germline): PRHDT, FYEKMQ (reference sequence). The V gene lost 1 base and the J gene lost 4 bases, with 13 bases spanning the gap. The CDR3 is 15 amino acids. The CDR3 region is CASSLAGRASETQYF. As DNA, the CDR3 is TGTGCCAGCAGCTTAGCCGGTAGGGCATCAGAGACCCAGTACTTC.

The rearrangement links TRBV2 to TRBJ2-7; TRBD2 matches at 16 bases. The CDR3 is made up of 18 amino acids. The V segment lost 5 bases and the J segment 1 base; nucleotides outside the gene matches: 8. Germline CDR1 reads SNHLY; CDR2 reads FYNNEI. CDR3 bases: TGTGCCAGCAGTACACCCGGGACTAGCGGGAGGGTATCCTACGAGCAGTACTTC. Amino acids: CASSTPGTSGRVSYEQYF.

This rearrangement joins TRBV9 to TRBJ2-1, with a tentative D call TRBD2 (5 bases). Germline CDR1 and CDR2: SGDLS and YYNGEE. The CDR3 spans 15 residues. V lost 3 bases and J lost 3, with 13 bases in between. DNA for the CDR3: TGTGCCAGCAGCGAGGGAGTCCCAGGCTACAATGAGCAGTTCTTC. This translates into CASSEGVPGYNEQFF.

A few counts support this clone. The chain is built from TRBV13 and TRBJ2-7; 9 bases fit TRBD1. V gave up 4 bases and J gave up 3 bases; unmatched junction bases: 10. The CDR3 runs 16 residues. Germline CDR1 is PRHDT and CDR2 is FYEKMQ (reference sequence). CDR3 in DNA: TGTGCCAGCAGCTCCAACTGGGACAGGGAACGCTACGAGCAGTACTTC. Amino acid sequence: CASSSNWDRERYEQYF.

CDR3: CAWTIAGAHTDTQYF. In DNA, the CDR3 is TGTGCCTGGACCATAGCGGGGGCCCACACAGATACGCAGTATTTT. This rearrangement joins TRBV30 to TRBJ2-3, with 9 positions matching TRBD2. The CDR3 runs 15 residues. Germline CDR1 is GTSNPN and CDR2 is SVGIG (reference sequence). V lost 4 bases, J lost 2 bases, and 7 bases stayed unmatched.

In this sample, this clone turned up once. The chain is built from TRBV30 and TRBJ2-1, with D uncertain. CDR3 length: 13 amino acids. Germline V gene data show CDR1 as GTSNPN and CDR2 as SVGIG (reference sequence). The ends were cut back, 2 bases at V and 2 bases at J, with 7 bases in the middle. CDR3 sequence reads: CAWSRAAYNEQFF. The DNA for the CDR3 is TGTGCCTGGAGTAGGGCTGCCTACAATGAGCAGTTCTTC.

Details on this clone: Other DNA sequences within the sample encode an identical CDR3. The chain's CDR3 is CASSPLGNEQFF. The CDR3, as DNA: TGTGCCAGCAGTCCTCTCGGCAATGAGCAGTTCTTC. This chain connects TRBV6-5 to TRBJ2-1; D gene unclear. The germline V and J ends were trimmed by 5 bases and 6 bases, with 8 bases remaining between them. Germline assignment: CDR1 MNHEY and CDR2 SVGAGI. CDR3 length equals 12 residues.

This sequence joins TRBV29-1 and TRBJ1-1; a possible D gene is TRBD1 (6 bases). Germline V gene data show CDR1 as SQVTM and CDR2 as ANQGSEA. V was shortened by 7 bases and J by 1 base, with 13 bases between the two germline ends. CDR3 length equals 13 residues. DNA for the CDR3: TGCAGCGCAGAAACGGGGGCGAACACTGAAGCTTTCTTT. Protein product: CSAETGANTEAFF.

The CDR3 DNA reads as TGTGCCAGCAGCGACGGGACTAGCGTCAACTCCTACGAGCAGTACTTC. As protein: CASSDGTSVNSYEQYF. This rearrangement joins TRBV9 to TRBJ2-7; 10 nucleotides match TRBD2. V lost 3 bases to trimming and J lost 0 bases; unmatched junction nucleotides: 6. This CDR3 region has 16 residues. Germline CDR1 reads SGDLS; CDR2 reads YYNGEE.

V and J are TRBV10-3 and TRBJ1-1; 9 bases are shared with TRBD1. J lost 1 base, V lost 5 bases, and 14 bases had no gene match. The CDR3 has 18 residues. Germline V gene sequence: CDR1 ENHRY, CDR2 SYGVKD. The CDR3: CAISPGQGRNPGNTEAFF. The DNA for the CDR3 is TGTGCCATCAGTCCGGGACAGGGACGAAACCCTGGGAACACTGAAGCTTTCTTT.

Comments on this clone: Other DNA sequences in the sample encode the same CDR3. Here the CDR3 reads CSARVGNTIYF. CDR3 nucleotides: TGCAGTGCTAGGGTGGGAAACACCATATATTTT. This chain links TRBV20-1 with TRBJ1-3; D call uncertain. V lost 3 bases and J 4 bases, leaving 4 bases between the germline ends. The CDR3 contains 11 residues. Germline CDR1 and CDR2: DFQATT and SNEGSKA (reference sequence).

The chain joins TRBV15 to TRBJ1-2, with a tentative D call TRBD1 (5 bases). The CDR3 consists of 16 residues. Germline V gives CDR1 LNHNV, CDR2 YYDKDF (reference sequence). V lost 1 base and J lost 3, with 15 bases in between. CDR3 coding DNA: TGTGCCACCAGCAGAGGATGGCAGGGTGAGCACTATGGCTACACCTTC. Its translation: CATSRGWQGEHYGYTF.

This clone occurred a few times. The chain uses TRBV30 and TRBJ1-2, with no clear D. Deletions cut 1 base from V and 0 bases from J, with 9 bases between. This CDR3 is 14 amino acids long. Germline V lookup: CDR1 GTSNPN, CDR2 SVGIG (reference sequence). In DNA, the CDR3 is TGTGCCTGGAGTGGGACTGTAGCTAACTATGGCTACACCTTC. Amino acids: CAWSGTVANYGYTF. Full variable domain (remainder filled in from reference TRBV30 and TRBJ1-2): SQTIHQWPATLVQPVGSPLSLECTVEGTSNPNLYWYRQAAGRGLQLLFYSVGIGQISSEVPQNLSASRPQDRQFILSSKKLLLSDSGFYLCAWSGTVANYGYTFGSGTRLTVV.